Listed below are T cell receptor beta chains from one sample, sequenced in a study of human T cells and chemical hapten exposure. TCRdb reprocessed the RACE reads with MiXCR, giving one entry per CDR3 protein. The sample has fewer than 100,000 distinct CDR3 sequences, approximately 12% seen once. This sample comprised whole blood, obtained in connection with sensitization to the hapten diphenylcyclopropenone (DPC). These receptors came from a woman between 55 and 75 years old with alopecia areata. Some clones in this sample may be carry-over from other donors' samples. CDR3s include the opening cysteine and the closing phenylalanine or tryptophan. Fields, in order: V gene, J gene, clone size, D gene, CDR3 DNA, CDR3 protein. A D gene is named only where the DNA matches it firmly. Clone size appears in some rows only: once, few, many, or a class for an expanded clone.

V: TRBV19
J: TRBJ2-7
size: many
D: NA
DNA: TGTGCCAGTCTCGCCTCACCAGAGGGGGGGAGGTTGGAGCAGTACTTC
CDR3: CASLASPEGGRLEQYF

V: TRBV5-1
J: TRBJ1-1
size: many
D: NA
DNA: TGCGCCAGCAGCTTGGCCGGTTATGGAGCTGAAGCTTTCTTT
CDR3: CASSLAGYGAEAFF

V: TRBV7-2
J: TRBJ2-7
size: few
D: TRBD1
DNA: TGTGCCAGCAGCCGGGACAGGAGGGCCGAGCAGTACTTC
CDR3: CASSRDRRAEQYF

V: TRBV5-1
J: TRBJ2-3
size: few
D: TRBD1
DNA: TGCGCCAGCAGCTTCGGACAGGGGGCTAGCACAGATACGCAGTATTTT
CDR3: CASSFGQGASTDTQYF

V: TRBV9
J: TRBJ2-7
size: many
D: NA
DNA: TGTGCCAGCAGCGTCGATCCCGGGACACTCTCCTACGAGCAGTACTTC
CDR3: CASSVDPGTLSYEQYF

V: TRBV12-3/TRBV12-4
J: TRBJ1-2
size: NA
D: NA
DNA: TGTGCCAGCAGTACGGGACACGCCGTCGGCTACACCTTC
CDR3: CASSTGHAVGYTF

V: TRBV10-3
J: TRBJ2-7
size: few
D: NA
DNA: TGTGCCATCAGTGAGTCTTGGGTGGAGCAGTACTTC
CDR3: CAISESWVEQYF

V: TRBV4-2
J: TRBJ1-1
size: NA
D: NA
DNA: TGTGCCAGCAGCCAGTGGGGGGGTGCGGTGAACACTGAAGCTTTCTTT
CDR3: CASSQWGGAVNTEAFF

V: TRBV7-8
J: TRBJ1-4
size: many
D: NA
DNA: TGTGCCAGCAGCCAGGGCGGGGGTATCAATGAAAAACTGTTTTTT
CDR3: CASSQGGGINEKLFF

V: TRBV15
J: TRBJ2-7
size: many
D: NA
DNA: TGTGCCACCAGCAGAGGGGGAGAGACCTACGAGCAGTACTTC
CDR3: CATSRGGETYEQYF

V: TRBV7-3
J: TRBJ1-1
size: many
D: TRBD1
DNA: TGTGCCAGCAGCTTAAACTCGGACAGGGCCACTGAAGCTTTCTTT
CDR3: CASSLNSDRATEAFF

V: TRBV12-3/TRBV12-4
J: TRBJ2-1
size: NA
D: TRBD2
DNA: TGTGCCAGCAGTTGGACTAGCGGGGGGGCTGAGCAGTTCTTC
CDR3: CASSWTSGGAEQFF

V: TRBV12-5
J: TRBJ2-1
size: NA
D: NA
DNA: TGTGCTAGTGGTTTGGCCCAGGTGATGTCCTACAATGAGCAGTTCTTC
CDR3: CASGLAQVMSYNEQFF

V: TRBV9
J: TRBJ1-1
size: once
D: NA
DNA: TGTGCCAGCAGCGTCTGCCCCCCACAAAACAGGGTTGGTACTGAAGCTTTCTTT
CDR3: CASSVCPPQNRVGTEAFF

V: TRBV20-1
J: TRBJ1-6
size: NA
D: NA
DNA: TGCAGTGCTAGCGGGCAGGGCGAGTCCCTCCACTTT
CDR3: CSASGQGESLHF

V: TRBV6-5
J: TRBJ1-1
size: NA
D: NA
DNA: TGTGCCAGCAGCCCAACGAGCCCGAACACTGAAGCTTTCTTT
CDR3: CASSPTSPNTEAFF

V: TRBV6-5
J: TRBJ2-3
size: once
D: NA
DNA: TGTGCCAGCAGTCCCGGTTCTGCGGGATACACAGATACGCAGTATTTT
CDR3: CASSPGSAGYTDTQYF

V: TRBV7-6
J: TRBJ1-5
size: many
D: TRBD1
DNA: TGTGCCAGCAGCTTAAGGGGGGGACAGGATAGCAATCAGCCCCAGCATTTT
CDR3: CASSLRGGQDSNQPQHF

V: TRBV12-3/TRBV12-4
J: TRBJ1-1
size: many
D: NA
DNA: TGTGCCAGCAGTTCCGCACCGGGAACGGCTTTCTTT
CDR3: CASSSAPGTAFF

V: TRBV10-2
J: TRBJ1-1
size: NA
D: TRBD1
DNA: TGCGCCAGCAGTGAAACAGGGGGCTCGGGCACTGAAGCTTTCTTT
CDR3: CASSETGGSGTEAFF

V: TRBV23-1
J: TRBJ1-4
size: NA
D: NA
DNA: TGCTTCGGCTATGACCGCAGAGTGGGTGAAAAACTGTTTTTT
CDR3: CFGYDRRVGEKLFF

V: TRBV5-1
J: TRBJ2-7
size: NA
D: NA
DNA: TGCGCCAGCAGCTTGGACGGAGTGGCTTCCAACTACGAGCAGTACTTC
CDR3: CASSLDGVASNYEQYF

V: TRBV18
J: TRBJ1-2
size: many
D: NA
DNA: TGTGCCAGCTCACCATCTGAGGAGTTCTATGGCTACACCTTC
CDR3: CASSPSEEFYGYTF

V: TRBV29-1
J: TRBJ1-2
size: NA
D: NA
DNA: TGCAGCGTCAGCCGGGACGGCGATGGCTACACCTTC
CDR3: CSVSRDGDGYTF

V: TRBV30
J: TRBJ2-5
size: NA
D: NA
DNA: TGTGCCTGGAGTACCGAGACCCAGTACTTC
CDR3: CAWSTETQYF

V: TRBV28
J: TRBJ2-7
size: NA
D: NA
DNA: TGTGCCAGCAGTTTCAGGATCCGTAGCCCCTACGAGCAGTACTTC
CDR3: CASSFRIRSPYEQYF

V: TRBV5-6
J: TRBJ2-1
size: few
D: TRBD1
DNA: TGTGCCAGCAGCTGGGACAGCAAGGCTTACAATGAGCAGTTCTTC
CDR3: CASSWDSKAYNEQFF

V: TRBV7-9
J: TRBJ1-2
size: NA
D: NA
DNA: TGTGCCAGCAGCTTAGAGTCCTACTATGGCTACACCTTC
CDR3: CASSLESYYGYTF

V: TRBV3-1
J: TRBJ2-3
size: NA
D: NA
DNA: TGTGCCAGCAGCCAAAGAGACTATCTAGCAGATACGCAGTATTTT
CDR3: CASSQRDYLADTQYF

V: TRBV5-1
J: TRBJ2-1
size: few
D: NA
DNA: TGCGCCAGCAGCCGCGGGTACAATGAGCAGTTCTTC
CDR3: CASSRGYNEQFF

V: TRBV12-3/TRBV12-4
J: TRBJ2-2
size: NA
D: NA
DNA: TGTGCCAGCAGTTTCGGACGGACCGGGGAGCTGTTTTTT
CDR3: CASSFGRTGELFF

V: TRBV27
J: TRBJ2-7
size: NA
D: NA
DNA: TGTGCCAGCAGTCCCCCGGGTCACGAGCAGTATTTC
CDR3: CASSPPGHEQYF

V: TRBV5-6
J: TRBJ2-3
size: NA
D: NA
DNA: TGTGCCAGCAGCTCCTCTGGCGTGACTAGCACAGATACGCAGTATTTT
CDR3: CASSSSGVTSTDTQYF

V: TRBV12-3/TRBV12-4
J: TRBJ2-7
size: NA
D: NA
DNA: TGTGCCAGCAGACCAGGGTTGGGCGAGCAGTACTTC
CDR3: CASRPGLGEQYF

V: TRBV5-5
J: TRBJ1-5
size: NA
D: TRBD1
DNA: TGTGCCAGCAGCTTCGGGACAGAGTATCAGCCCCAGCATTTT
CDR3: CASSFGTEYQPQHF

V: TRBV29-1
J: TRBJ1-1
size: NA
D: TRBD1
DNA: TGCAGCGGGTCCCGGGACAGCAACTTGAAGGCTTTCTTT
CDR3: CSGSRDSNLKAFF

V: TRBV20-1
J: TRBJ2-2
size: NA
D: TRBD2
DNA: TGCAGTGCTAGGCCTAGCGGGGGGCACGGCACCGGGGAGCTGTTTTTT
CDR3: CSARPSGGHGTGELFF

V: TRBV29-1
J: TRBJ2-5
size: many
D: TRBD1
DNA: TGCAGCGTTGAACGACAGGGGTTCTTGGAGACCCAGTACTTC
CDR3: CSVERQGFLETQYF

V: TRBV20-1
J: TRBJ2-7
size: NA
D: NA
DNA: TGCAGTGCTACCCCCAGGGGCCCCTACGAGCAGTACTTC
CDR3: CSATPRGPYEQYF

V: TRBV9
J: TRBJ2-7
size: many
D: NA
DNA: TGTGCCAGCAGCGTCGGGGTGGATTCCTACGAGCAGTACTTC
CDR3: CASSVGVDSYEQYF

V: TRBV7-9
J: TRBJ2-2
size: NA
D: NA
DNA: TGTGCCAGCAGCTTCAACCCCGGGGAGCTGTTTTTT
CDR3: CASSFNPGELFF

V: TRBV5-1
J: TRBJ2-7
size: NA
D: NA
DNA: TGCGCCAGCAGCTTGGCTCAGGGGAATGACGAGCAGTACTTC
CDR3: CASSLAQGNDEQYF

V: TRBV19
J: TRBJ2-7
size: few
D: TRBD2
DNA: TGTGCCAGTAGTTACTCCGGGGGGACCTACGAGCAGTACTTC
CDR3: CASSYSGGTYEQYF

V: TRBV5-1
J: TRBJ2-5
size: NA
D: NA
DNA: TGCGCCAGCAGCTTGGACGGGCAAGAGACCCGGTACTTC
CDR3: CASSLDGQETRYF